The T cell receptor (beta chain) under discussion was sequenced for a study of vaccination effects on CD4 cells after COVID-19. About the research overall: Everyone in the study got two shots of either the BNT162b2 or mRNA-1273 vaccine. Findings and limits, study-wide: Both infection-induced and vaccine-induced clones contracted markedly at late post-vaccination timepoints.

The CDR3 runs to 14 residues. Trimming took 0 bases from V and 8 from J, leaving 12 bases between them. Germline V CDR1 and CDR2: SGHRS, YFSETQ. Some clones are missing from TCRdb's copy, which holds only in-frame ones; the method was immunoSEQ multiplex PCR. The table records 74,000 or so clones, 80% of them present only once. Under the ViraFEST assay, PBMC were stimulated with viral peptide pools so that antigen-specific CD4+ T cells expanded. Sequencing was performed afterwards. Around day 10 of culture, CD4+ T cells were separated out. Nucleocapsid antibodies stayed negative before and after vaccination, showing no earlier SARS-CoV-2 infection. For each well, two million PBMC were cultured with about 9.4 IU/ml IL-2 and around 9 ug/ml peptides. Cultures received IL-2 medium that replaced half the medium on days 3 and 7. As to this clone: Its antigen is currently unknown.

The genes are TRBV5-1 and TRBJ2-1, with a possible D match to TRBD2 (5 bases). Material: CD4+ T cells from PBMCs cultured with SARS-CoV-2 spike peptides, obtained before COVID-19 vaccination. The sequence came from a human donor who received a COVID-19 vaccine. The CDR3 here is CASSLVPGADEQFF. Written as DNA, the CDR3 is TGCGCCAGCAGCTTGGTACCCGGAGCGGATGAGCAGTTCTTC.